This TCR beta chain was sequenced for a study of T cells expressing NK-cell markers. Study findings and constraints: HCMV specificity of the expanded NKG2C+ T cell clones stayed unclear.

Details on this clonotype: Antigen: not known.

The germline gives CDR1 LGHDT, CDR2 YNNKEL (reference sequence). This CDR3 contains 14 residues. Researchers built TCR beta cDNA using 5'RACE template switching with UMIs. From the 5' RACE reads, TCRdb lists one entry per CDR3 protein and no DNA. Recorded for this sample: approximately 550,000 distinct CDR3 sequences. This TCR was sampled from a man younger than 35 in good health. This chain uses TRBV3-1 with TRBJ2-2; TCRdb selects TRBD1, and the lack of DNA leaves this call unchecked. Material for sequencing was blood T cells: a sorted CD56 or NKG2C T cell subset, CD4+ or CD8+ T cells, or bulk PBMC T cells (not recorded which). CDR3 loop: CASSQVQGREELFF.